This T cell receptor beta chain came from a study of T cell changes during pregnancy in multiple sclerosis. Data came from immunoSEQ multiplex PCR; TCRdb stores just in-frame clones and leaves some out. This sample carries over 50,000 clones, about 87% of them seen once, and the ten largest clones take approximately 1%. This clone was observed a single time. The input for sequencing was peripheral blood, taken in the first trimester of pregnancy. The TCR sequence derives from a female donor in good health, enrolled as a control in a pregnancy study.

This CDR3 is CASSVEVYSPLHF. In DNA, the CDR3 is TGTGCCAGCAGTGTTGAGGTATATTCACCCCTCCACTTT. The rearrangement uses TRBV6-4 and TRBJ1-6, with unresolved D. Trimming stripped 4 bases from V and 8 bases from J, with 9 bases between. The length of the CDR3 is 13 residues. CDR1 MRHNA and CDR2 SNTAGT come from the germline V gene.